The 21 T cell receptor beta chains below all came from one sample that was sequenced in a study of T cells of healthy individuals. TCRdb independently ran MiXCR on the 5' RACE reads; one entry per CDR3 protein. The sample records 100,000 or so distinct CDR3 sequences, 15% to 20% being singletons. All receptors derive from a human donor in good health.

The chain has TRBV10-3 and TRBJ2-1, with 10 bases identical to TRBD2. Trimming took 11 bases from V and 7 from J; bases not matched to a gene: 8. The V gene's germline CDR1 is ENHRY and CDR2 SYGVKD. This CDR3 spans 13 amino acids. CDR3 bases: TGTGCCTCTCTAGCGGGGGTGAGAAATGAGCAGTTCTTC. The encoded protein is CASLAGVRNEQFF.

This clonotype has just a few counts. The chain carries TRBV27 and TRBJ2-5; 7 bases are a match to TRBD2. Germline CDR1 and CDR2: MNHEY and SMNVEV (reference sequence). After removal of 8 bases from V and 0 bases from J, the junction contained 3 bases not matched to a gene. This CDR3 region has 13 residues. The DNA of the CDR3 is TGTGCCAGCGGAACTAGCGACCAAGAGACCCAGTACTTC. Translating gives CASGTSDQETQYF.

This clonotype appeared many times. The chain joins TRBV6-2 or TRBV6-3 to TRBJ2-7; 9 bases are a match to TRBD1. Trimming removed 2 bases from V and 3 bases from J; junction bases left unmatched: 2. CDR3 size: 14 residues. Germline V CDR1 and CDR2: MNHEY, SVGEGT. The CDR3 loop is CASSYPGQGYEQYF. Here the CDR3 DNA reads TGTGCCAGCAGTTACCCGGGACAGGGCTACGAGCAGTACTTC.

This clonotype was observed a handful of times. CDR3 amino acids: CSAQQSGRMVVGEKLFF. DNA of the CDR3: TGCAGTGCACAACAATCGGGACGGATGGTCGTGGGGGAAAAACTGTTTTTT. The chain combines TRBV20-1 with TRBJ1-4, with a weak D call TRBD1 (5 bases). Germline assignment: CDR1 DFQATT and CDR2 SNEGSKA (reference sequence). V was trimmed by 6 bases and J by 8 bases, leaving 28 bases between them. The CDR3 is made up of 17 amino acids.

The table lists this clonotype with a few counts. The rearrangement uses TRBV24-1 and TRBJ2-1; the match to TRBD2 covers 9 bases. The V segment lost 3 bases and the J segment 6 bases; nucleotides outside the gene matches: 8. CDR3 length equals 16 residues. The germline V gene encodes CDR1 KGHDR and CDR2 SFDVKD. Here the CDR3 reads CATSDPPGLAPNEQFF. The CDR3 coding sequence is TGTGCCACCAGTGATCCGCCGGGACTAGCTCCCAATGAGCAGTTCTTC.

This clonotype appeared a few times. The rearrangement joins TRBV2 to TRBJ1-1; D not certain. V lost 6 bases, J lost 4 bases, and 9 bases lay in between. CDR3 size: 12 residues. Per germline, CDR1 SNHLY and CDR2 FYNNEI. Written as DNA, the CDR3 is TGTGCCAGCAGACAGCAGTCCACTGAAGCTTTCTTT. Amino acid sequence: CASRQQSTEAFF.

The chain joins TRBV2 to TRBJ2-5; D is perhaps TRBD2 (5 bases). Germline V CDR1 and CDR2: SNHLY, FYNNEI. This CDR3 comprises 11 residues. With 7 bases removed from V and 13 bases from J, the gap between germline ends came to 16 bases. Here the CDR3 reads CASKVSADLYF. The CDR3 DNA sequence: TGTGCCAGCAAGGTCTCAGCGGACCTGTACTTC.

In this sample, this clonotype turned up a few times. The V call is TRBV6-1, the J call TRBJ2-7, with 10 bases matching TRBD2. Germline CDR1 reads MNHNS; CDR2 reads SASEGT. With V trimmed by 6 bases and J by 3 bases, 8 bases remained unmatched. CDR3 length: 15 residues. This CDR3 is CASSEQASGSYEQYF. CDR3 DNA sequence: TGTGCCAGCAGCGAACAGGCTAGCGGGAGCTACGAGCAGTACTTC.

This clonotype was counted between two and nine times. The CDR3 spells CAIAALMDSADTQYF. CDR3 in DNA: TGTGCCATCGCTGCCTTAATGGATTCCGCGGATACGCAGTATTTT. The rearrangement uses TRBV10-3 and TRBJ2-3; D gene uncertain. CDR3 length: 15 amino acids. CDR1 and CDR2 (germline): ENHRY, SYGVKD. Trimming cost V 8 bases and J 6 bases, with 21 bases left between them.

Ten or more counts support this clonotype. This chain joins TRBV20-1 and TRBJ2-7; 7 bases fit TRBD1. Germline V gene sequence: CDR1 DFQATT, CDR2 SNEGSKA (reference sequence). Trimming at V came to 3 bases and at J to 1 base, leaving 9 bases not matched to a gene. The CDR3 is made up of 15 amino acids. DNA of the CDR3: TGCAGTGCTAGTATCGGACAGGAATTATCCTACGAGCAGTACTTC. Amino acids: CSASIGQELSYEQYF.

This clonotype was observed a few times. This chain links TRBV29-1 with TRBJ1-1, with TRBD1 matching 7 bases. The J segment lost 8 bases and the V segment lost 3 bases, leaving 9 bases of the junction unmatched. Germline V gene data show CDR1 as SQVTM and CDR2 as ANQGSEA. The CDR3 totals 13 residues. This chain's CDR3 is CSVDLDRVGEAFF. CDR3 coding DNA: TGCAGCGTTGACCTCGACAGGGTCGGGGAAGCTTTCTTT. The whole variable domain, remainder taken from reference TRBV29-1 and TRBJ1-1, is SAVISQKPSRDICQRGTSLTIQCQVDSQVTMMFWYRQQPGQSLTLIATANQGSEATYESGFVIDKFPISRPNLTFSTLTVSNMSPEDSSIYLCSVDLDRVGEAFFGQGTRLTVV.

In its sample, this clonotype was seen many times. The chain joins TRBV20-1 to TRBJ2-1; the D is unclear. V lost 2 bases and J 2 bases, leaving 22 bases between the germline ends. The CDR3 contains 18 residues. The germline CDR1 and CDR2 sequences are DFQATT and SNEGSKA (reference sequence). DNA for the CDR3: TGCAGTGCTAGAATAGCAGCCATTAATAAAATCACCTACAATGAGCAGTTCTTC. Translating it yields CSARIAAINKITYNEQFF.

The V gene is TRBV5-6, the J gene TRBJ1-2; D not resolved. This CDR3 comprises 13 residues. Trimming removed 3 bases at V and 4 bases at J, with 10 bases between. Germline V gene lookup returns CDR1 SGHDT and CDR2 YYEEEE. The CDR3 protein is CASSSASGYGYTF. The CDR3 bases are TGTGCCAGCAGCTCGGCCAGCGGCTATGGCTACACCTTC.

This clonotype was observed a single time. This chain links TRBV20-1 with TRBJ2-2; weak D call: TRBD2 (7 bases). CDR1 is DFQATT, CDR2 SNEGSKA, per germline (reference sequence). The germline V and J ends were trimmed by 5 bases and 0 bases, with 13 bases remaining between them. This CDR3 has 15 amino acids. The CDR3 nucleotides are TGCAGTGCTGCCGTAGGGGGGGCGAACACCGGGGAGCTGTTTTTT. Encoded protein: CSAAVGGANTGELFF.

This clonotype was found a few times. This chain connects TRBV11-2 to TRBJ1-1; 7 bases line up with TRBD1. J lost 3 bases, V lost 2 bases, and 3 bases had no gene match. Germline V CDR1 and CDR2: SGHAT, FQNNGV. The CDR3 totals 14 residues. CDR3 in DNA: TGTGCCAGCAGCTTACAGGGGGGGGACACTGAAGCTTTCTTT. Protein sequence: CASSLQGGDTEAFF.

For the CDR3, the DNA is TGTGCCAGCAGCTTAGGATGGTCAGATACGCAGTATTTT. Protein sequence: CASSLGWSDTQYF. The chain links TRBV11-2 to TRBJ2-3; D is unclear. Trimming removed 1 base at V and 4 bases at J, with 6 bases between. Germline CDR1 SGHAT, CDR2 FQNNGV. The CDR3 consists of 13 residues.

This clonotype was seen repeatedly, ten times or more. The gene calls are TRBV29-1 and TRBJ2-6, with D hard to call. Germline CDR1 is SQVTM and CDR2 is ANQGSEA. The V and J ends lost 4 bases and 0 bases respectively, with 4 bases between them. There are 13 residues in the CDR3. The CDR3 nucleotides read TGCAGCGTTGTTCCCTCTGGGGCCAACGTCCTGACTTTC. This encodes CSVVPSGANVLTF.

This clonotype was recorded a few times. This chain joins TRBV7-9 and TRBJ2-7; 8 bases are shared with TRBD1. There are 17 residues in the CDR3. Losses at the gene ends were 7 bases for V and 3 bases for J; bases not matched to a gene: 17. Germline CDR1 is SEHNR and CDR2 is FQNEAQ (reference sequence). CDR3 loop: CASTGQGSSLLNYEQYF. The CDR3 DNA follows: TGTGCCAGCACCGGACAGGGCTCTTCCCTTTTGAACTACGAGCAGTACTTC.

The rearrangement uses TRBV7-9 and TRBJ2-7; D may correspond to TRBD1 or TRBD2 (5 bases each). Per germline, CDR1 SEHNR and CDR2 FQNEAQ (reference sequence). V was cut by 5 bases and J by 0 bases, with 17 bases left in between. This CDR3 is 16 amino acids long. The CDR3 sequence: CASSLRAGTFSYEQYF. CDR3 in DNA: TGTGCCAGCAGCCTTCGCGCCGGGACGTTCTCCTACGAGCAGTACTTC.

This sequence joins TRBV4-3 and TRBJ2-1; D is tentatively TRBD1 or TRBD2 (5 bases each). There are 15 residues in the CDR3. Germline CDR1 is LGHNA and CDR2 is YSLEER. Trimming removed 6 bases at V and 0 bases at J, with 12 bases between. CDR3 coding DNA: TGCGCCAGCAGTCGGGGCTACCGCTCCTACAATGAGCAGTTCTTC. It yields the protein CASSRGYRSYNEQFF.

This chain joins TRBV6-2 or TRBV6-3 and TRBJ1-1; D is uncertain. CDR3 length: 16 amino acids. The V end lost 4 bases, the J end lost 0 bases, and 15 bases lay between the germline ends. Germline assignment: CDR1 MNHEY and CDR2 SVGEGT. The CDR3 region is CASSSRGGRMNTEAFF. CDR3 in DNA: TGTGCCAGCAGTTCCCGGGGAGGGAGAATGAACACTGAAGCTTTCTTT.